A selection of T cell receptor beta chains follows, all from one sample in a study of naive and memory T cell subsets. TCRdb re-derived calls from the UMI-ligation and nested PCR reads in MiXCR, one entry per CDR3 protein. The sample consists of 150,000 or so distinct CDR3 sequences, roughly 22% of them appearing once. Sequences were obtained from naive CD4+ T cells from blood. The origin of the receptors is a human donor in good health. Both conserved end residues are part of each CDR3. The D gene is left open where the match is weak. The listing skips clone size in some rows; elsewhere it reads once, few, many or a size class.

clone_size	j_call	d_call	v_call	cdr3_aa	cdr3_nt
.	TRBJ1-1	.	TRBV5-1	CASSLVGQAEAFF	TGCGCCAGCAGCTTGGTGGGGCAAGCTGAAGCTTTCTTT
many	TRBJ1-5	.	TRBV29-1	CSVGEFQPQHF	TGCAGCGTTGGAGAGTTCCAGCCCCAGCATTTT
once	TRBJ1-5	.	TRBV27	CASSSWGGRMGNQPQHF	TGTGCCAGCAGTTCCTGGGGGGGTCGCATGGGCAATCAGCCCCAGCATTTT
many	TRBJ2-7	.	TRBV5-1	CASSLDRELYEQYF	TGCGCCAGCAGCTTGGATCGGGAGCTGTACGAGCAGTACTTC
many	TRBJ2-3	.	TRBV29-1	CSGRVGSDTQYF	TGCAGCGGCCGGGTGGGGTCAGATACGCAGTATTTT
few	TRBJ2-3	TRBD2	TRBV29-1	CSVESVLAGGPGTQYF	TGCAGCGTTGAATCGGTCCTAGCGGGAGGGCCTGGTACGCAGTATTTT
few	TRBJ1-6	.	TRBV28	CASSPSKGNNSPLHF	TGTGCCAGCAGTCCTTCCAAGGGCAATAATTCACCCCTCCACTTT
many	TRBJ2-1	.	TRBV7-9	CASSLTVINEQFF	TGTGCCAGCAGCTTAACGGTGATCAATGAGCAGTTCTTC
.	TRBJ1-1	.	TRBV3-1	CASTRGQLYGTTEAFF	TGTGCCAGCACCCGGGGACAACTCTATGGGACCACTGAAGCTTTCTTT
few	TRBJ2-5	TRBD2	TRBV12-3/TRBV12-4	CASSYPRLAGGQETQYF	TGTGCCAGCAGTTACCCTCGCCTAGCGGGGGGCCAAGAGACCCAGTACTTC
few	TRBJ2-5	.	TRBV20-1	CSARDLRRETQYF	TGCAGTGCTAGAGATCTGAGGCGAGAGACCCAGTACTTC
.	TRBJ1-5	.	TRBV2	CASLAGSDYQPQHF	TGTGCCAGCTTGGCAGGGAGTGATTATCAGCCCCAGCATTTT
.	TRBJ2-1	.	TRBV7-2	CASSLGWEYNEQFF	TGTGCCAGCAGCTTAGGTTGGGAGTACAATGAGCAGTTCTTC
.	TRBJ2-7	.	TRBV6-2/TRBV6-3	CATQLPYANYEQYF	TGTGCCACCCAGTTACCCTACGCTAATTACGAGCAGTACTTC
.	TRBJ2-3	.	TRBV15	CATSSGTLLTDTQYF	TGTGCCACCAGCTCGGGTACCCTCCTGACAGATACGCAGTATTTT
.	TRBJ2-1	.	TRBV15	CATSRDRHNEQFF	TGTGCCACCAGCAGAGATCGCCACAATGAGCAGTTCTTC
few	TRBJ1-5	TRBD1	TRBV7-8	CASSPRDRAGFGPQHF	TGTGCCAGCAGCCCCCGGGACAGGGCGGGGTTCGGGCCCCAGCATTTT
.	TRBJ2-1	TRBD1	TRBV5-5	CASSPGQGMDNEQFF	TGTGCCAGCAGCCCGGGACAGGGTATGGACAATGAGCAGTTCTTC
few	TRBJ2-5	.	TRBV6-2/TRBV6-3	CASSFLETQYF	TGTGCCAGCAGCTTTCTTGAGACCCAGTACTTC
once	TRBJ1-6	TRBD1	TRBV7-8	CASSILTGGVGASPLHF	TGTGCCAGCAGCATCTTGACAGGGGGGGTCGGTGCTTCACCCCTCCACTTT
many	TRBJ2-3	.	TRBV3-1	CASSQGRTDTQYF	TGTGCCAGCAGCCAGGGAAGGACAGATACGCAGTATTTT
.	TRBJ2-1	TRBD2	TRBV20-1	CSAPKFRGGASYNEQFF	TGCAGTGCCCCGAAGTTTCGGGGGGGCGCCTCCTACAATGAGCAGTTCTTC
.	TRBJ2-1	TRBD2	TRBV4-2	CASSQATREGEQFF	TGTGCCAGCAGCCAAGCGACTCGGGAGGGGGAGCAGTTCTTC
.	TRBJ2-4	TRBD1	TRBV4-3	CASSQGQGARNIQYF	TGCGCCAGCAGCCAGGGACAGGGGGCGCGGAACATTCAGTACTTC
few	TRBJ1-6	TRBD1	TRBV5-5	CASSPGTDGSPLHF	TGTGCCAGCAGTCCCGGGACAGACGGGTCACCCCTCCACTTT
few	TRBJ2-7	.	TRBV10-3	CAIRTGIAYEQYF	TGTGCCATCAGGACAGGAATTGCCTACGAGCAGTACTTC
few	TRBJ1-4	TRBD1	TRBV28	CASSLSGPLGDRELFF	TGTGCCAGCAGTTTATCCGGGCCTCTCGGGGACAGAGAACTGTTTTTT
.	TRBJ2-7	.	TRBV28	CASSPRGGQGMYEQYF	TGTGCCAGCAGCCCCCGGGGGGGACAGGGAATGTACGAGCAGTACTTC
.	TRBJ1-5	.	TRBV12-3/TRBV12-4	CASTSGRNQPQHF	TGTGCCAGCACCTCAGGCAGAAATCAGCCCCAGCATTTT
few	TRBJ1-1	.	TRBV6-1	CASGEGRTEAFF	TGTGCCAGCGGGGAGGGAAGGACTGAAGCTTTCTTT
few	TRBJ2-6	.	TRBV12-3/TRBV12-4	CASSLGVAGANVLTF	TGTGCCAGCAGTTTGGGGGTGGCTGGGGCCAACGTCCTGACTTTC
many	TRBJ2-1	.	TRBV18	CASSPPVVNEQFF	TGTGCCAGCTCACCACCGGTCGTGAATGAGCAGTTCTTC
.	TRBJ2-7	.	TRBV6-2/TRBV6-3	CASRPTATYEQYF	TGTGCCAGCAGACCGACAGCTACCTACGAGCAGTACTTC
once	TRBJ1-2	TRBD1	TRBV27	CASSYYKDRADGYTF	TGTGCCAGCAGCTACTACAAGGACAGGGCAGATGGCTACACCTTC
.	TRBJ2-7	TRBD1	TRBV28	CASSEQGAVYEQYF	TGTGCCAGCAGCGAACAGGGGGCGGTTTACGAGCAGTACTTC
few	TRBJ1-1	TRBD1	TRBV6-5	CASRSTGVNTEAFF	TGTGCCAGCAGATCGACAGGGGTGAACACTGAAGCTTTCTTT
.	TRBJ1-5	.	TRBV6-2/TRBV6-3	CASVDSGNQPQHF	TGTGCCAGCGTAGACAGTGGCAATCAGCCCCAGCATTTT
.	TRBJ1-5	.	TRBV5-6	CASSFGADISHQPQHF	TGTGCCAGCAGCTTTGGGGCAGACATTAGCCATCAGCCCCAGCATTTT
.	TRBJ1-5	TRBD1	TRBV5-1	CASSARTGGQPQHF	TGCGCCAGCAGCGCCCGGACAGGTGGACAGCCCCAGCATTTT
few	TRBJ2-5	TRBD1	TRBV15	CATSRDRGRQETQYF	TGTGCCACCAGCAGGGACAGGGGAAGGCAAGAGACCCAGTACTTC
many	TRBJ2-5	.	TRBV20-1	CSATPGTTAQETQYF	TGCAGTGCGACGCCGGGGACCACAGCACAAGAGACCCAGTACTTC
.	TRBJ1-1	TRBD1	TRBV20-1	CSALKTGRDTEAFF	TGCAGTGCTCTTAAGACAGGGCGGGACACTGAAGCTTTCTTT
.	TRBJ2-1	.	TRBV5-1	CASSFTGPTTEQFF	TGCGCCAGCAGCTTCACTGGCCCGACAACTGAGCAGTTCTTC
few	TRBJ1-6	TRBD1	TRBV18	CASSTTGDRGFSSPLHF	TGTGCCAGCTCAACGACGGGAGACAGGGGATTTAGTTCACCCCTCCACTTT
.	TRBJ2-2	TRBD1	TRBV30	CAWKPRDSWAGELFF	TGTGCCTGGAAACCCCGGGACAGTTGGGCCGGGGAGCTGTTTTTT
.	TRBJ2-3	TRBD2	TRBV27	CASSAGLAGRTQYF	TGTGCCAGCTCAGCCGGGCTAGCGGGCCGTACGCAGTATTTT
few	TRBJ2-7	.	TRBV6-5	CATSGGWNEQYF	TGTGCCACTTCCGGGGGTTGGAACGAGCAGTACTTC
few	TRBJ2-7	TRBD1	TRBV6-6	CASSQQGNYEQYF	TGTGCCAGCAGCCAACAGGGGAACTACGAGCAGTACTTC
few	TRBJ2-7	TRBD2	TRBV6-2/TRBV6-3	CASSRRTSGMGEQYF	TGTGCCAGCAGCCGAAGGACTAGCGGGATGGGAGAGCAGTACTTC
.	TRBJ2-1	.	TRBV24-1	CATSDPGPGSYNEQFF	TGTGCCACCAGTGACCCGGGACCTGGCTCCTACAATGAGCAGTTCTTC